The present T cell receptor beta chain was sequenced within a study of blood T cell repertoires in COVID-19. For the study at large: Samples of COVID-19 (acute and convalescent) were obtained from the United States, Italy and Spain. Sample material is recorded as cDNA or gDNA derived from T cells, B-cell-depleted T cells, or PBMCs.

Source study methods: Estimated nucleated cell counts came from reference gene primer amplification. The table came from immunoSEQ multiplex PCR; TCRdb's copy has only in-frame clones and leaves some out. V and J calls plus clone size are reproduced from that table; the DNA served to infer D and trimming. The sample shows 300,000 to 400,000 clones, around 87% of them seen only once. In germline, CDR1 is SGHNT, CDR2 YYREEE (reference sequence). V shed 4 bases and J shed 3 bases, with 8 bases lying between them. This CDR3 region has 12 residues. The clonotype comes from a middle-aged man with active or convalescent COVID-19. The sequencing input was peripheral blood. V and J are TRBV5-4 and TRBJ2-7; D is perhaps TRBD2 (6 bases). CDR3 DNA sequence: TGTGCCAGCAGCAAGGACTACTACGAGCAGTACTTC. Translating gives CASSKDYYEQYF.